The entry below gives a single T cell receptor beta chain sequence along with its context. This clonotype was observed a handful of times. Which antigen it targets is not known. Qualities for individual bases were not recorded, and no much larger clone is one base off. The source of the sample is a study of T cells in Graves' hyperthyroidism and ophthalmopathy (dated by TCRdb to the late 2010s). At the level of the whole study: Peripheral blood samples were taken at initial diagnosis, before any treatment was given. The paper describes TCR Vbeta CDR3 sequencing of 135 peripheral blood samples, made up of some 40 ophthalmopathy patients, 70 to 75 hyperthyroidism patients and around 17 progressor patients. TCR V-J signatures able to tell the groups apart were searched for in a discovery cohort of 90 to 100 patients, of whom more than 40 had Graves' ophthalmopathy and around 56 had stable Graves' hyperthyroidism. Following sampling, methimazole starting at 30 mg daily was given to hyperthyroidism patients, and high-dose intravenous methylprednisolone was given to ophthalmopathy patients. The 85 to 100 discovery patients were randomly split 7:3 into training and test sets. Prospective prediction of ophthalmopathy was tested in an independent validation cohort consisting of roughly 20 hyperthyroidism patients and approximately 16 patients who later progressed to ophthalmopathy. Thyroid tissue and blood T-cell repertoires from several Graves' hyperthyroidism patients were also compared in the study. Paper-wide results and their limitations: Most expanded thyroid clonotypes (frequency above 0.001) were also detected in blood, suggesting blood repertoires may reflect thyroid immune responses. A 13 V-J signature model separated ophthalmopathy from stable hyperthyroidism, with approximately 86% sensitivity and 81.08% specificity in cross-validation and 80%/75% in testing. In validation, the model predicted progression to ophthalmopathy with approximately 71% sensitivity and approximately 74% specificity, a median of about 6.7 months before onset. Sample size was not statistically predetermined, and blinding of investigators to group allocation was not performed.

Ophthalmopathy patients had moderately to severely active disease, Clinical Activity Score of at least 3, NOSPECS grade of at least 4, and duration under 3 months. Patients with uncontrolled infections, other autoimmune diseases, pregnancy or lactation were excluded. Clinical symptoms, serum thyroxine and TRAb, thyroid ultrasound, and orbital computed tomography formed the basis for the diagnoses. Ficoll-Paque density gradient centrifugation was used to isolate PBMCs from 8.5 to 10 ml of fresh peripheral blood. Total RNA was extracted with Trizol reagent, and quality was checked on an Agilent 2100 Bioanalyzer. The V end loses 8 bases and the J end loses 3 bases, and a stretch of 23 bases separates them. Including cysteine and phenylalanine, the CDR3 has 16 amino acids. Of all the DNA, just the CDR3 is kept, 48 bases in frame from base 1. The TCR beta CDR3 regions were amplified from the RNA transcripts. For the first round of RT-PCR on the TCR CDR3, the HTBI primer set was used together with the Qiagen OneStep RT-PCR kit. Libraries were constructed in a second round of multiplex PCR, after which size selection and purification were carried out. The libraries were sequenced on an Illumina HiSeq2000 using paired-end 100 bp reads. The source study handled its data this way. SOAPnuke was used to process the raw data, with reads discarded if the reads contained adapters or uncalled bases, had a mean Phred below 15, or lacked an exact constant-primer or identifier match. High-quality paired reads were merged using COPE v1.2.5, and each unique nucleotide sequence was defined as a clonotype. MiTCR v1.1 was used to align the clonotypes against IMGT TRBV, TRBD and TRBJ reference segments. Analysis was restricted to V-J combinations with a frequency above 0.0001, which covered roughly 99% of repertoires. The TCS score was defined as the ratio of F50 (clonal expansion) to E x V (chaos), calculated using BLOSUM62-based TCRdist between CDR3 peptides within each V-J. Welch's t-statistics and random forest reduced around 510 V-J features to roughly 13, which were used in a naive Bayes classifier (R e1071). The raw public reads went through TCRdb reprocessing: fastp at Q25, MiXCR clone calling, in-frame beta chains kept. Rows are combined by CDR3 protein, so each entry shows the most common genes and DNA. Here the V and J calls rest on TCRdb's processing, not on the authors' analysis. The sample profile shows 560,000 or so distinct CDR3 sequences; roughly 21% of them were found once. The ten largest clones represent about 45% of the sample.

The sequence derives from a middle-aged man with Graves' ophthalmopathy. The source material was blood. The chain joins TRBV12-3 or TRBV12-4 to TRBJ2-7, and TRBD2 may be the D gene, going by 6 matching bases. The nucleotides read TGTGCCAGCGGCAACCCGGGACTTTTAAATTACTACGAGCAGTACTTC. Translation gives CASGNPGLLNYYEQYF.